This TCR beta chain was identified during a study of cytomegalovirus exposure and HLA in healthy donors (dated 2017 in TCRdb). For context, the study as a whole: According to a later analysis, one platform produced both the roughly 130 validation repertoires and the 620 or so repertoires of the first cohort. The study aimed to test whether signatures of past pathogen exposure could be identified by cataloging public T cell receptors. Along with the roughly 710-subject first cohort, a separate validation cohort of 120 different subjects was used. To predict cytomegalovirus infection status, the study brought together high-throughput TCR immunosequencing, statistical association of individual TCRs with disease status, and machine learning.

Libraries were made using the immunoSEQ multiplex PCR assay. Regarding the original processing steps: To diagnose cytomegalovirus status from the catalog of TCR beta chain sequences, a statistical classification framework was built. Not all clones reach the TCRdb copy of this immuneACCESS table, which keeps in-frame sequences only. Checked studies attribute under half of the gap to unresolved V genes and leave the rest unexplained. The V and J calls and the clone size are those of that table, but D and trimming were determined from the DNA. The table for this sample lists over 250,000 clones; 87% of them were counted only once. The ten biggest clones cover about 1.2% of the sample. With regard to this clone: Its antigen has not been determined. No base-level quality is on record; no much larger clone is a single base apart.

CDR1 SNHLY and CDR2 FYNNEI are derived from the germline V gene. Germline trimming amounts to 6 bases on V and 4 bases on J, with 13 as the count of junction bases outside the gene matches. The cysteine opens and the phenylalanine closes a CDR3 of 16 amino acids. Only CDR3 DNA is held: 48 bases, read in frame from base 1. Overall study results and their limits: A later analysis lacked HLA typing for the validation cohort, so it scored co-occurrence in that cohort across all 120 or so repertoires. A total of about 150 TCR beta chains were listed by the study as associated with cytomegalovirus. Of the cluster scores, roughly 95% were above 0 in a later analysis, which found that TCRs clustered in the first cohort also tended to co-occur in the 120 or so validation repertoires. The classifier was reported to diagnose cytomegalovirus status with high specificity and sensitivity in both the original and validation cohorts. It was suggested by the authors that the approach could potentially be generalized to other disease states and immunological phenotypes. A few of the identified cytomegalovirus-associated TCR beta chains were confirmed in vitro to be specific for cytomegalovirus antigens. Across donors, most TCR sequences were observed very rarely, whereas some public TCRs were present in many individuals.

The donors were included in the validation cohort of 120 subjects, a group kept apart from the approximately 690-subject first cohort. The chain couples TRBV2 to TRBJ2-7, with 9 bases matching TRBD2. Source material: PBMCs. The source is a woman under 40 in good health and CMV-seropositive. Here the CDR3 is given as CASSDALAGGPYEQYF. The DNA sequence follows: TGTGCCAGCAGCGATGCTTTGGCGGGAGGGCCGTACGAGCAGTACTTC.